The 8 T cell receptor beta chains reported below all come from one sample, sequenced in a study of regulatory T cells in long-lasting Graves disease. TCR beta libraries were built with iRepertoire HTBI primers and Arm-PCR of CDR3 regions. TCRdb analysed the multiplex PCR reads with MiXCR anew, one entry per CDR3 protein. The sample includes some 280,000 distinct CDR3 sequences, 22% of them seen just once. Time point specified: persistent/refractory GD, antithyroid drugs over 5 years with positive TRAb. The authors made the TCR library using RNA they extracted from PBMCs. Sequencing was performed on peripheral blood mononuclear cells (PBMCs), taken when the disease was refractory, from a patient treated with antithyroid drugs. The source is a female donor with Graves disease.

The chain links TRBV12-3 or TRBV12-4 to TRBJ2-7; D possibly corresponds to TRBD2 (7 bases). The V end was cut by 6 bases, the J end by 5 bases, with 20 bases between. This CDR3 has 15 amino acids. CDR3 in DNA: TGTGCCAGCAGCCCCGGGGGGACACGCAACCACGAGCAGTACTTC. This sequence encodes CASSPGGTRNHEQYF.

The V and J genes are TRBV5-1 and TRBJ1-1; TRBD1 is a possible D gene (6 bases). Germline-derived CDR1 and CDR2 are SGHRS and YFSETQ. V was shortened by 2 bases and J by 7 bases, with 21 bases between the two germline ends. This CDR3 contains 16 residues. The CDR3, as DNA: TGCGCCAGCAGCTTCGGCAGGGGCGACCCGTACGTTGAAGCTTTCTTT. Translating gives CASSFGRGDPYVEAFF.

The chain links TRBV10-3 to TRBJ2-2; TRBD2 agrees at 7 bases. The CDR3 length is 13 residues. The V gene's germline CDR1 is ENHRY and CDR2 SYGVKD. The J segment lost 6 bases and the V segment lost 6 bases, leaving 4 bases of the junction unmatched. This CDR3 is CAIRRLASGELFF. DNA of the CDR3: TGTGCCATCAGAAGACTAGCTTCCGGGGAGCTGTTTTTT.

The rearrangement joins TRBV2 to TRBJ2-3; 8 bases agree with TRBD2. The CDR3 spans 14 residues. Germline CDR1 is SNHLY and CDR2 is FYNNEI. V lost 7 bases to trimming and J lost 0 bases; unmatched junction nucleotides: 3. This chain's CDR3 is CASTASGSTDTQYF. The CDR3 DNA follows: TGTGCCAGCACGGCTAGCGGGAGCACAGATACGCAGTATTTT.

This clonotype was detected ten times or more. V usage is TRBV6-2 or TRBV6-3 and J usage is TRBJ2-7; no reliable D call. CDR1 and CDR2 (germline): MNHEY, SVGEGT. Trimming stripped 3 bases from V and 3 bases from J, with 12 bases between. The CDR3 has 14 residues. CDR3 bases: TGTGCCAGCAGTTATAGCATCTTCCTCTACGAGCAGTACTTC. Its protein product is CASSYSIFLYEQYF.

The gene calls are TRBV6-1 and TRBJ1-5; D unclear. V lost 9 bases and J 7 bases, leaving 16 bases between the germline ends. Germline V gene sequence: CDR1 MNHNS, CDR2 SASEGT. The CDR3 is made up of 13 amino acids. The CDR3 is CASLRQSGQPQHF. DNA of the CDR3: TGTGCCAGTTTGCGGCAAAGTGGACAGCCCCAGCATTTT.

This clonotype was observed once. V is TRBV11-3 and J is TRBJ2-2, with D hard to call. CDR1 and CDR2 (germline): SGHNT, YENEEA. The CDR3 consists of 14 residues. V was trimmed by 5 bases and J by 4 bases, leaving 11 bases between them. The CDR3 DNA follows: TGTGCCAGCAGCCCTCCAGGAAGCACCGGGGAGCTGTTTTTT. Translating it yields CASSPPGSTGELFF.

This chain links TRBV20-1 with TRBJ1-1; TRBD1 matches at 7 bases. The germline CDR1 and CDR2 sequences are DFQATT and SNEGSKA (reference sequence). The CDR3 has 12 amino acids. V lost 7 bases and J lost 11; bases outside the gene matches: 13. The chain's CDR3 is CSVKTGNLRAFF. Here the CDR3 DNA reads TGCAGTGTAAAGACAGGGAATCTTAGGGCTTTCTTT.